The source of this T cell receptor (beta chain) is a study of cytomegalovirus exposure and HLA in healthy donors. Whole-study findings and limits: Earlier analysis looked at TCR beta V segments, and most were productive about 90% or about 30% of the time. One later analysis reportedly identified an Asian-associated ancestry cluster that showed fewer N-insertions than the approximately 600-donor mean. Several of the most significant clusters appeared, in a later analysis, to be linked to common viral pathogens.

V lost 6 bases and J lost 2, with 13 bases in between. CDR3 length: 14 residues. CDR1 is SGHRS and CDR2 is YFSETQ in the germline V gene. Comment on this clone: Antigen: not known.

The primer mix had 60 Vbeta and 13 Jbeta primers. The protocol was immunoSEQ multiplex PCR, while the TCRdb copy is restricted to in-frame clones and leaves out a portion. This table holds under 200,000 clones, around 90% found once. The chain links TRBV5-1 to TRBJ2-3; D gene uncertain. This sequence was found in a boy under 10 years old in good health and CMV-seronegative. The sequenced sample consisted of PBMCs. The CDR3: CASTEVNPTDTQYF. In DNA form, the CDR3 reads TGCGCCAGCACTGAGGTTAATCCCACAGATACGCAGTATTTT.